A selection of T cell receptor beta chains follows, all from one sample in a study of T cells after yellow fever vaccination. MiXCR was run by TCRdb on the 5' RACE reads, yielding one entry per CDR3 protein. The sample yields around 350,000 distinct CDR3 sequences, roughly 6.2% seen once. Material: PBMCs, obtained 5 days after the yellow fever booster vaccination. The origin of the receptors is a man between 25 and 39 years old who received the YFV17D yellow fever vaccine. CDR3s include the opening cysteine and the closing phenylalanine or tryptophan. The order of the fields is J gene, clone size, D gene, V gene, CDR3 DNA, CDR3 protein. D genes are given only for firm matches. Size tells how often a clone was seen (once, few, many) or the class of an expanded clone, and some rows leave it out.

>TRBJ2-3|few|.|TRBV3-1
TGTGCCAGCAGCCAAGGCGACGGATCAGATACGCAGTATTTT
CASSQGDGSDTQYF
>TRBJ2-7|few|.|TRBV20-1
TGCAGTGCCCCTCCCGAGGGAACCTACGAGCAGTACTTC
CSAPPEGTYEQYF
>TRBJ1-1|few|.|TRBV5-1
TGCGCCAGCAGCCCGACTTCTGTCCCAACCCTCGCTGAAGCTTTCTTT
CASSPTSVPTLAEAFF
>TRBJ1-2|.|.|TRBV5-1
TGCGCCAGCAGCTTGGGGACCACCGGGCCAACCTATGGCTACACCTTC
CASSLGTTGPTYGYTF
>TRBJ2-7|.|.|TRBV7-2
TGTGCCAGCAGGGAAAAATACGAGCAGTACTTC
CASREKYEQYF
>TRBJ2-2|many|TRBD2|TRBV5-1
TGCGCCAGCAGCCCCCTCCCCCCTACTAGCGGCGGGGCCGGGGAGCTGTTTTTT
CASSPLPPTSGGAGELFF
>TRBJ2-7|few|.|TRBV7-2
TGTGCCAGCAGCTTGGGGGGCGCGACCCTCGAGCAGTACTTC
CASSLGGATLEQYF
>TRBJ2-7|few|.|TRBV5-1
TGCGCCAGCAGCACTAGGACACGGACTTACGAGCAGTACTTC
CASSTRTRTYEQYF
>TRBJ1-6|.|.|TRBV27
TGTGCCAGCAGACTAATTGGGGGTGACACCTTGGGTTCACCCCTCCACTTT
CASRLIGGDTLGSPLHF
>TRBJ2-5|few|.|TRBV5-4
TGTGCCAGCAGCTTGTGGTCCTCCCAAGAGACCCAGTACTTC
CASSLWSSQETQYF
>TRBJ2-6|many|TRBD1|TRBV27
TGTGCCAGTTCAGGGGGAACCTCTGGGGCCAACGTCCTGACTTTC
CASSGGTSGANVLTF
>TRBJ1-1|many|.|TRBV14
TGTGCCAGCAGCCCGACAGCCGGAGGCACTGAAGCTTTCTTT
CASSPTAGGTEAFF
>TRBJ2-2|.|.|TRBV5-4
TGTGCCAGCAGCTTAGTAGGCGCGAGCACCGGGGAGCTGTTTTTT
CASSLVGASTGELFF
>TRBJ2-2|many|TRBD2|TRBV20-1
TGCAGTGCCGACATCCGGGGACTAGCGGGAGGGTCGGCCACCGGGGAGCTGTTTTTT
CSADIRGLAGGSATGELFF
>TRBJ2-4|few|.|TRBV1
TGCACCAGCAGCCAAGATCTTATCGGCCGGGACCTTTTAGCCAAAAACATTCAGTACTTC
CTSSQDLIGRDLLAKNIQYF
>TRBJ2-7|few|TRBD2|TRBV20-1
TGCAGTGCTAGTTCCGGAGCGGGAGCAACCTACGAGCAGTACTTC
CSASSGAGATYEQYF
>TRBJ1-1|few|.|TRBV4-2
TGTGCCAGCAGCCAAGATAGGTCTGTGAACACTGAAGCTTTCTTT
CASSQDRSVNTEAFF
>TRBJ2-1|.|TRBD1|TRBV20-1
TGCAGTGCTAGAGATCGGGACAGGGGGGGAATAAGTGAGCAGTTCTTC
CSARDRDRGGISEQFF
>TRBJ2-5|.|TRBD2|TRBV2
TGTGCCAGCAGTGAAAGTAGCGGGTATTACCAAGAGACCCAGTACTTC
CASSESSGYYQETQYF
>TRBJ2-5|few|.|TRBV20-1
TGCAGTGCTAGAGTACCTCTCGGGGTGGGGCAACGAGAAGAGACCCAGTACTTC
CSARVPLGVGQREETQYF
>TRBJ1-2|.|.|TRBV7-2
TGTGCCAGCAGCCCTATTTCGTACCTTAACTATGGCTACACCTTC
CASSPISYLNYGYTF
>TRBJ2-7|few|.|TRBV20-1
TGCAGTGCTAGAGCTGGCGGGTTCTACGAGCAGTACTTC
CSARAGGFYEQYF
>TRBJ2-5|.|.|TRBV7-9
TGTGCAACGGGAGTTTGGGAGACCCAGTACTTC
CATGVWETQYF
>TRBJ2-1|many|TRBD1|TRBV20-1
TGCAGTGCTAGTAGAGGGACAGGGGGGGAAAATGAGCAGTTCTTC
CSASRGTGGENEQFF
>TRBJ2-3|.|.|TRBV30
TGTGCCTGGGGCCGGGACGGAGATACGCAGTATTTT
CAWGRDGDTQYF